This record looks at one T cell receptor beta chain sequence and its context. V was clipped by 5 bases and J by 7 bases; unmatched bases: 4. Looked up from germline, CDR1 is SGHTA and CDR2 is FQGTGA. The CDR3 sequence is 13 residues long. This entry comes from a study of blood T cell repertoires in COVID-19. Authors' methods: Counts of nucleated cells, estimated from reference gene primer amplification, were obtained. The method was immunoSEQ multiplex PCR; TCRdb's version includes in-frame clones alone and lacks a portion of them. The V and J calls and the clone size are those of that table, but D and trimming were determined from the DNA. Of about 190,000 clones in the sample, around nine tenths were seen once. During active infection, Seattle patients enrolled and were then monitored through disease.

Material for sequencing was peripheral blood. The rearrangement uses TRBV7-3 and TRBJ2-7; 11 nucleotides agree with TRBD1. The sequence came from a woman in her seventies with COVID-19, enrolled during active disease. Written as DNA, the CDR3 is TGTGCCAGCAGCCAGGACAGGGGGCGGGAGCAGTACTTC. Protein product: CASSQDRGREQYF.